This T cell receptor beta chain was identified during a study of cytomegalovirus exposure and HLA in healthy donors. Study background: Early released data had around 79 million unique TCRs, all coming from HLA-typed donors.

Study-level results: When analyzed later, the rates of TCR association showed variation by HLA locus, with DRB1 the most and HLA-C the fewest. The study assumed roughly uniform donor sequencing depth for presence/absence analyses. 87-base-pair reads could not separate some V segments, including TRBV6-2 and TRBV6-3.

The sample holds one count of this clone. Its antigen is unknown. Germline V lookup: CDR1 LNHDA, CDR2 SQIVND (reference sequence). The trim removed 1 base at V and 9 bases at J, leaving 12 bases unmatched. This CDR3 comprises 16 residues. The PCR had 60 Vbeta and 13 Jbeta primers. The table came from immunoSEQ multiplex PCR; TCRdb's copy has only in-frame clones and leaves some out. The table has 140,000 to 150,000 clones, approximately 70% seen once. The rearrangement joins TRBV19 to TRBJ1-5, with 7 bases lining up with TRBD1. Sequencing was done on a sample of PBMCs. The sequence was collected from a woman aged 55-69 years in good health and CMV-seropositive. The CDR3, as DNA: TGTGCCAGTAGTATAGGCGGGACAGCCTCTCTATGGCCCCAGCATTTT. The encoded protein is CASSIGGTASLWPQHF.